This T cell receptor beta chain originates from a study of T cell responses to AZD1222 COVID-19 vaccine. A remark on this clone: Its antigen is not identified.

Broader study findings: The reported proportion of spike-specific TCRs targeting unmutated variant regions was nearly half. Mostly white British, mostly female donors; authors suggested clonal diversity may be underestimated.

Measured with immunoSEQ multiplex PCR; TCRdb has only the in-frame clones, and not every one. The table records approximately 120,000 clones, more than 70% of them present only once. The TCR was taken from an adult who received the AZD1222 COVID-19 vaccine. The specimen comprised peripheral blood, sampled 28 days after the second AZD1222 dose.

The CDR3 region is CASSSGVLSEAFF. CDR3 coding DNA: TGTGCCAGCAGCTCAGGGGTTCTGTCTGAAGCTTTCTTT. The chain couples TRBV9 to TRBJ1-1; TRBD1 is a possible D gene (6 bases). V was trimmed by 4 bases and J by 6 bases, leaving 13 bases between them. This CDR3 has 13 residues. CDR1 is SGDLS and CDR2 is YYNGEE in the germline V gene.